This T cell receptor beta chain appears in the sequencing data of a study of OX40 agonist ivuxolimab in advanced cancers. In the study overall: Prior checkpoint blockade (anti-PD-1, anti-PD-L1 or anti-CTLA-4) was permitted; roughly 40% had it.

Points on this clone: What it binds is not known.

V lost 6 bases and J 1 base, leaving 3 bases between the germline ends. Germline V gives CDR1 MNHNY, CDR2 SVGAGI (reference sequence). The CDR3 is made up of 11 amino acids. Study results and caveats: With doses of 0.1-3.0 mg/kg, partial responders showed among the lowest clonal expansion.

TCRdb's copy holds only in-frame clones and misses some; the assay was immunoSEQ multiplex PCR. The sample shows tens of thousands of clones, 87% of them seen only once. The starting material was CD4+ or CD8+ T cells sorted from blood, obtained in a trial of the OX40 agonist ivuxolimab. The V call is TRBV6-6, the J call TRBJ1-1; no clear D gene. The receptor was isolated from an adult with an advanced solid tumor such as melanoma, head and neck, liver or kidney cancer. The CDR3 DNA reads as TGTGCCAGCAGCAAGAACACTGAAGCTTTCTTT. It translates to CASSKNTEAFF.